This TCR beta chain was observed in a study of blood T cell repertoires in COVID-19. Whole-study context: T cells, B-cell-depleted T cells, or PBMCs supplied cDNA or gDNA.

The V gene's germline CDR1 is MNHEY and CDR2 SVGAGI. CDR3 length: 15 amino acids. Trimming took 5 bases from V and 9 from J, leaving 20 bases between them. Original processing notes: Cell counts per sample came from amplifying reference gene primers. Here immunoSEQ multiplex PCR was the method, and the copy in TCRdb shows in-frame clones only, minus some. The V and J calls and the clone size are those of that table, but D and trimming were determined from the DNA. The sample gives 240,000 or so clones, roughly 90% of which show up once; 8.8% is in the top ten. Sequencing was done on a sample of PBMCs or T cells enriched from blood (not recorded which). This receptor was obtained from a man in his forties who had recovered from COVID-19. The chain has TRBV6-5 and TRBJ2-1; the D gene is possibly TRBD1 (5 bases). The CDR3 DNA reads TGTGCCAGCAGTAACAGGAGCCTGACTCGGGTTGAGCAGTTCTTC. Translating it yields CASSNRSLTRVEQFF.